Below are 15 T cell receptor beta chains sequenced from a single sample in a study of identical twins. TCRdb itself ran the 5' RACE reads through MiXCR, one entry per CDR3 protein. The sample records roughly 690,000 distinct CDR3 sequences, over 20% being singletons. These data are also associated with another study on T cells expressing NK-cell markers.

Source material: PBMCs. These receptors originate from a young woman in good health.

This clonotype has only a few counts. This chain links TRBV6-1 with TRBJ2-2, with TRBD2 identical over 13 bases. Germline lookup yields CDR1 MNHNS and CDR2 SASEGT. The CDR3 covers 16 residues. CDR3 sequence (DNA): TGTGCTACCAAACTAGCGGGAGGGCGAAGCACCGGGGAGCTGTTTTTT. It specifies CATKLAGGRSTGELFF.

A few counts support this clonotype. The genes are TRBV29-1 and TRBJ1-2; possibly TRBD1 for D (6 bases). The CDR3 is made up of 12 amino acids. V lost 7 bases to trimming and J lost 3 bases, with 12 bases between them. The germline V gene has CDR1 SQVTM and CDR2 ANQGSEA. The CDR3 spells CSAPDRYYGYTF. The CDR3 DNA sequence: TGCAGCGCACCGGACAGATACTATGGCTACACCTTC.

The chain recombines TRBV29-1 with TRBJ1-2, with 7 bases lining up with TRBD1. Germline values: CDR1 SQVTM, CDR2 ANQGSEA. Trimming at V came to 7 bases and at J to 2 bases, leaving 1 base not matched to a gene. CDR3 length: 11 residues. In DNA, the CDR3 is TGCAGCGCGACAGGGAACTATGGCTACACCTTC. Protein: CSATGNYGYTF.

This clonotype has at least ten counts. V usage is TRBV27 and J usage is TRBJ2-7; 9 bases are a match to TRBD2. Trimming at V came to 5 bases and at J to 5 bases, leaving 13 bases not matched to a gene. CDR3 size: 16 residues. Germline V gene lookup returns CDR1 MNHEY and CDR2 SMNVEV (reference sequence). CDR3: CASSRAGGLLSHEQYF. The CDR3, as DNA: TGTGCCAGCAGTCGGGCGGGAGGGTTGCTTAGCCACGAGCAGTACTTC.

This clonotype has just a few counts. The rearrangement links TRBV20-1 to TRBJ2-1, with D possibly being TRBD1 or TRBD2 (5 bases each). The CDR3 is made up of 14 amino acids. The germline gives CDR1 DFQATT, CDR2 SNEGSKA (reference sequence). V was clipped by 3 bases and J by 3 bases, with 12 bases between them. The DNA of the CDR3 is TGCAGTGCTAGCGGTGGGACCGACTACAATGAGCAGTTCTTC. Residues: CSASGGTDYNEQFF.

CDR3 residues: CSARDPRGDFYEQYF. CDR3 in DNA: TGCAGTGCTAGAGATCCGCGGGGGGACTTCTACGAGCAGTACTTC. The rearrangement joins TRBV20-1 to TRBJ2-7; 8 bases agree with TRBD2. The J segment lost 3 bases and the V segment lost 0 bases, leaving 7 bases of the junction unmatched. Germline CDR1 DFQATT, CDR2 SNEGSKA (reference sequence). CDR3 size: 15 residues.

V and J are TRBV7-6 and TRBJ2-3, with D possibly being TRBD1 or TRBD2 (5 bases each). The CDR3 is 12 residues long. CDR1 SGHVS and CDR2 FNYEAQ come from the germline V gene. Deletions cut 2 bases from V and 11 bases from J, with 11 bases between. CDR3 in DNA: TGTGCCAGCAGCTTAACTAGAGACAGGCAGTATTTT. It specifies CASSLTRDRQYF.

This clonotype was found many times. The genes are TRBV20-1 and TRBJ2-5, with TRBD2 matching 12 bases. Germline assignment: CDR1 DFQATT and CDR2 SNEGSKA (reference sequence). V shed 3 bases and J 5 bases; nucleotides not matched to a gene: 4. The CDR3 sequence is 14 residues long. In DNA, the CDR3 is TGCAGTGCTAGGGGACTAGCGGGCGTCGAGACCCAGTACTTC. Its translation is CSARGLAGVETQYF.

The chain combines TRBV6-1 with TRBJ2-2; either TRBD1 or TRBD2 may supply D (6 bases each). V was clipped by 7 bases and J by 3 bases, with 15 bases between them. The CDR3 extends over 15 amino acids. From germline, CDR1 is MNHNS and CDR2 SASEGT. In nucleotides, the CDR3 is TGTGCCAGCACGGCTAGGGGGACTTACACCGGGGAGCTGTTTTTT. Protein sequence: CASTARGTYTGELFF.

The J gene is TRBJ1-5, the V gene TRBV2; no definite D call. CDR1 is SNHLY and CDR2 is FYNNEI in the germline V gene. V lost 7 bases and J 0 bases, leaving 7 bases between the germline ends. This CDR3 comprises 13 residues. CDR3 DNA: TGTGCCAGCATGAGGCTTAGCAATCAGCCCCAGCATTTT. Its protein is CASMRLSNQPQHF.

This clonotype was observed many times. The chain is built from TRBV10-3 and TRBJ1-5, with D uncertain. The ends were cut back, 4 bases at V and 7 bases at J, with 11 bases in the middle. From germline, CDR1 is ENHRY and CDR2 SYGVKD. This CDR3 is built from 13 residues. The CDR3, as DNA: TGTGCCATCAGTGCAATCGAGGGACAGCCCCAGCATTTT. Translation gives CAISAIEGQPQHF.

This clonotype was detected only a few times. The genes are TRBV29-1 and TRBJ1-1; D is perhaps TRBD1 (5 bases). Looked up from germline, CDR1 is SQVTM and CDR2 is ANQGSEA. The germline V and J ends were trimmed by 5 bases and 1 base, with 8 bases remaining between them. CDR3 length: 12 amino acids. CDR3 residues: CSVSGANTEAFF. In nucleotides, the CDR3 is TGCAGCGTTTCCGGGGCGAACACTGAAGCTTTCTTT.

J is TRBJ1-5 and V is TRBV10-3, with D possibly matching TRBD1 (5 bases). Germline-derived CDR1 and CDR2 are ENHRY and SYGVKD. V was cut by 10 bases and J by 1 base, with 8 bases left in between. The length of the CDR3 is 12 residues. CDR3 bases: TGTGCCACCCGGGACAGCAATCAGCCCCAGCATTTT. This translates into CATRDSNQPQHF.

This clonotype was seen a handful of times. The chain employs TRBV12-3 or TRBV12-4 and TRBJ2-1; TRBD2 agrees at 12 bases. V was clipped by 6 bases and J by 3 bases; unmatched bases: 12. CDR3 length equals 18 residues. The CDR3 is CASSGLAGKIIVYNEQFF. CDR3 DNA: TGTGCCAGCAGCGGACTAGCGGGAAAGATAATAGTCTACAATGAGCAGTTCTTC.

The rearrangement uses TRBV6-1 and TRBJ1-1, with TRBD1 identical over 8 bases. The germline gives CDR1 MNHNS, CDR2 SASEGT. Trimming took 5 bases from V and 4 from J; bases not matched to a gene: 9. The CDR3 has 15 residues. The CDR3 DNA follows: TGTGCCAGCAGTCGAGACGGACAGGGAGGCACTGAAGCTTTCTTT. Encoded protein: CASSRDGQGGTEAFF.